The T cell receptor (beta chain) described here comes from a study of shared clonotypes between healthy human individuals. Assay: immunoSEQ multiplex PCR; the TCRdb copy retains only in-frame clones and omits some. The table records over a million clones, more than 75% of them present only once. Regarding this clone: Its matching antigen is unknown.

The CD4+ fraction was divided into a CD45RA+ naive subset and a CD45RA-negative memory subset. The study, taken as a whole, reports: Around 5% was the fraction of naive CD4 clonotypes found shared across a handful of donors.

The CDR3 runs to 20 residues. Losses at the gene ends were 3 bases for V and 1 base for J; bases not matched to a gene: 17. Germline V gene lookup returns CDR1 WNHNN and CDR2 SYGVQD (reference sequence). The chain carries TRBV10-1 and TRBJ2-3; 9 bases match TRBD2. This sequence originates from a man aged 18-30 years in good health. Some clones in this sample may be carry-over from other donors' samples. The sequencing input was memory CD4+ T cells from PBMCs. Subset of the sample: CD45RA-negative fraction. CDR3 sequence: CASSEVSRWKRLAGTDTQYF. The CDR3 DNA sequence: TGCGCCAGCAGTGAAGTCTCGAGGTGGAAACGACTAGCGGGCACAGATACGCAGTATTTT.